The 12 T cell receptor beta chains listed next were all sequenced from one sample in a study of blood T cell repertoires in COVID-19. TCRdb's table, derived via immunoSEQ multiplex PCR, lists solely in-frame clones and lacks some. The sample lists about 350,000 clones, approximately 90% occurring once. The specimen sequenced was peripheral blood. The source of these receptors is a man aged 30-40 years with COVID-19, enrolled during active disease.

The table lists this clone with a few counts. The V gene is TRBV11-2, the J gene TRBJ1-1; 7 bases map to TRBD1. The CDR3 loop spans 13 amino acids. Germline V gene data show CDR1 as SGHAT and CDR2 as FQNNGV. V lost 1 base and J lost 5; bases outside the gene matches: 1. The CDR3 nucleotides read TGTGCCAGCAGCTTAGCACAGGGGACTGAAGCTTTCTTT. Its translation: CASSLAQGTEAFF.

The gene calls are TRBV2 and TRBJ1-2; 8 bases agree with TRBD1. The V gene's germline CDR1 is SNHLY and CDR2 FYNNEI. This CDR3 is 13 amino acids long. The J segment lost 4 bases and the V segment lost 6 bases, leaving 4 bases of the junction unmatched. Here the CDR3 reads CASRPDRGYGYTF. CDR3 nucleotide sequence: TGTGCCAGCAGGCCCGACAGGGGCTATGGCTACACCTTC.

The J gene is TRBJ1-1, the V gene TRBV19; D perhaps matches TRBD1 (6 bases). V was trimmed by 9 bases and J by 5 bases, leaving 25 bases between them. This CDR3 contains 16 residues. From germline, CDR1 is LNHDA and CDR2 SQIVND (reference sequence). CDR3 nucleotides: TGTGCCAGCTCATTCGGGACAAGACGCTATAGAACTGAAGCTTTCTTT. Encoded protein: CASSFGTRRYRTEAFF.

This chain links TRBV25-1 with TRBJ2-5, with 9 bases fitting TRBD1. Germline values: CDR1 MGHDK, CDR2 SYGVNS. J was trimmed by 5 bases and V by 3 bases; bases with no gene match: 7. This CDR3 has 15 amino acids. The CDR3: CASSEPYRGQETQYF. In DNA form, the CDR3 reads TGTGCCAGCAGTGAGCCTTACAGGGGGCAGGAGACCCAGTACTTC.

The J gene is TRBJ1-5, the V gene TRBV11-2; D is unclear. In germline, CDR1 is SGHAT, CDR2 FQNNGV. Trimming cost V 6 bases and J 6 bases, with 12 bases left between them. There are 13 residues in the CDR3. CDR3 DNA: TGTGCCAGCAGTTTCGGCGAGGGTCAGCCCCAGCATTTT. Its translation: CASSFGEGQPQHF.

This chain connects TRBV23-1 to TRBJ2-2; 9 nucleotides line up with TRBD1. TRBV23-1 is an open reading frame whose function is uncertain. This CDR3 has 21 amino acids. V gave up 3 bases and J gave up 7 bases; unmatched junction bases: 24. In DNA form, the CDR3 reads TGCGCCAGCAGTCATCGGGTCACAGGGGGCTTTTCTACTAGATACCACGGGGAGCTGTTTTTT. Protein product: CASSHRVTGGFSTRYHGELFF.

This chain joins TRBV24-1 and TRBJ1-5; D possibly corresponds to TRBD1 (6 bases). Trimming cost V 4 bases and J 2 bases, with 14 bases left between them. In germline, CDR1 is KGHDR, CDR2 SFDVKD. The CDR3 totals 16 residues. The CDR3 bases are TGTGCCACCAGTGACTCAGGGGCCGGGGGCAATCAGCCCCAGCATTTT. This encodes CATSDSGAGGNQPQHF.

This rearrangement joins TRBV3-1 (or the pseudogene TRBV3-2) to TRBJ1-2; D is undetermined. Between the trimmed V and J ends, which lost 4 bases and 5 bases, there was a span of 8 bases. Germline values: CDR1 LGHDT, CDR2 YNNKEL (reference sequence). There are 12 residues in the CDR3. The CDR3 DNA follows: TGTGCCAGCAGCCTCGGTCCTTATGGCTACACCTTC. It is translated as CASSLGPYGYTF.

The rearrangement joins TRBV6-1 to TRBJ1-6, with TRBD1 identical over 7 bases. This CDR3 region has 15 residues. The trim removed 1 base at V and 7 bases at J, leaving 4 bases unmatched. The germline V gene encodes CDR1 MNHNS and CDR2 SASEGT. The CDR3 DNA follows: TGTGCCAGCAGTGAAGGAGGGGGCTGGAATTCACCCCTCCACTTT. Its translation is CASSEGGGWNSPLHF.

The CDR3 nucleotides are TGTGCCAGTTCGGCTAGCAGCTTATTCCCCTACAATGAGCAGTTCTTC. Its protein is CASSASSLFPYNEQFF. The chain combines TRBV19 with TRBJ2-1, with D possibly being TRBD2 (5 bases). The ends were cut back, 8 bases at V and 2 bases at J, with 19 bases in the middle. This CDR3 spans 16 amino acids. CDR1 is LNHDA, CDR2 SQIVND, per germline (reference sequence).

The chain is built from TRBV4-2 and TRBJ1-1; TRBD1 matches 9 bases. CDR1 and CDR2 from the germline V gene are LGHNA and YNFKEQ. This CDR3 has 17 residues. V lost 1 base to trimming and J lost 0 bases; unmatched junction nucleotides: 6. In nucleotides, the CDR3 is TGTGCCAGCAGCCAAGTCTACAGGGGGCCATTGAACACTGAAGCTTTCTTT. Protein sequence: CASSQVYRGPLNTEAFF.

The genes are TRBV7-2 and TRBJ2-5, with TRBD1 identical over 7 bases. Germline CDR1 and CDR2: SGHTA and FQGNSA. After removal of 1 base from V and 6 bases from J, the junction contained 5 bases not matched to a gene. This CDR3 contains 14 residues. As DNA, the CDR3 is TGTGCCAGCAGCTTAGGACAGGGCGGTCAGACCCAGTACTTC. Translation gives CASSLGQGGQTQYF. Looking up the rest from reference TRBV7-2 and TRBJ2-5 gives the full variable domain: GAGVSQSPSNKVTEKGKDVELRCDPISGHTALYWYRQSLGQGLEFLIYFQGNSAPDKSGLPSDRFSAERTGGSVSTLTIQRTQQEDSAVYLCASSLGQGGQTQYFGPGTRLLVL.